The clone carrying this T cell receptor (beta chain) was counted at least ten times. As yet, its antigen is unknown. The SP2 primer and nested alpha and beta constant region primers amplified ligated cDNA in four rounds. One entry per CDR3 protein results from TCRdb running MiXCR on the 5' RACE reads. The repertoire includes about 48,000 distinct CDR3 sequences, 4% to 5% of them detected once, and around 0.84% sits in the top ten. This entry is derived from a study of naive and memory T cell subsets. Study-wide results and caveats: The RNA method is potentially sensitive to activation and differentiation changes.

TCR cDNA received a 3' ligated oligonucleotide that carried a UMI. Unsorted total RNA, roughly 1 to 1,100 ng, was DNase treated before reverse transcription. Trimming cost V 6 bases and J 3 bases; bases outside gene matches: 13. The length of the CDR3 is 16 residues. V and J are TRBV12-3 or TRBV12-4 and TRBJ2-7; 8 bases are shared with TRBD2. This sequence originates from a female donor in good health. As DNA, the CDR3 is TGTGCCAGCAGGGCCAGCGGGAGCCTTGGGGTCTACGAGCAGTACTTC. Encoded protein: CASRASGSLGVYEQYF.